This T cell receptor (beta chain) originates from a study of technical replicates of blood from a few donors. The protocol was immunoSEQ multiplex PCR, while the TCRdb copy is restricted to in-frame clones and leaves out a portion. The profile shows 91,000 or so clones, approximately 94% of them singletons. The CDR3 length is 15 residues. Germline CDR1 SNHLY, CDR2 FYNNEI. The V end was cut by 4 bases, the J end by 3 bases, with 13 bases between. This clone has just one count. This receptor was obtained from a human donor in good health. Specimen: T cells isolated from PBMCs. This chain uses TRBV2 with TRBJ2-1; tentatively, D is TRBD2 (7 bases). The DNA of the CDR3 is TGTGCCAGCAGTGGAGGGGGGGGACTCTACAATGAGCAGTTCTTC. As protein: CASSGGGGLYNEQFF.